This T cell receptor (beta chain) was captured by sequencing in a study of T cells in Graves' hyperthyroidism and ophthalmopathy. The germline gives CDR1 SGDLS, CDR2 YYNGEE. The CDR3 is made up of 13 amino acids. With 0 bases removed from V and 4 bases from J, the gap between germline ends came to 4 bases. Many counts were recorded for this clonotype. Researchers amplified the TCR beta CDR3 regions from RNA transcripts. The TCR CDR3 first-round RT-PCR relied on the HTBI primer set. MiXCR, run by TCRdb on the multiplex PCR reads, gives a single entry per CDR3 protein. The data show a few hundred thousand distinct CDR3 sequences, approximately 44% seen once.

The clonotype comes from a woman aged 18-29 years with Graves' hyperthyroidism. The specimen was peripheral blood or thyroid tissue (not recorded which). The chain is built from TRBV9 and TRBJ2-2; D uncertain. In nucleotides, the CDR3 is TGTGCCAGCAGCGTAGTTGGCACCGGGGAGCTGTTTTTT. Protein sequence: CASSVVGTGELFF.